The clone carrying this T cell receptor beta chain came up once. This sample was included in a study of blood T cell repertoires in COVID-19. Assay used: immunoSEQ multiplex PCR; TCRdb lists only in-frame clones, some missing. The table shows about 160,000 clones, with roughly 85% occurring only once. This CDR3 spans 13 amino acids. Germline-derived CDR1 and CDR2 are SQVTM and ANQGSEA. V shed 6 bases, J shed 11 bases, and the junction held 14 bases outside the gene matches. The receptor comes from a woman aged 45-65 years who had recovered from COVID-19. This chain links TRBV29-1 with TRBJ1-1; 8 nucleotides agree with TRBD1. Specimen: PBMCs or T cells enriched from blood (not recorded which). The CDR3 sequence is CSVGIIQGDGAFF. CDR3 nucleotides: TGCAGCGTCGGGATTATACAGGGGGACGGGGCTTTCTTT. The full variable domain, its missing parts supplied by reference TRBV29-1 and TRBJ1-1, is SAVISQKPSRDICQRGTSLTIQCQVDSQVTMMFWYRQQPGQSLTLIATANQGSEATYESGFVIDKFPISRPNLTFSTLTVSNMSPEDSSIYLCSVGIIQGDGAFFGQGTRLTVV.